This T cell receptor beta chain is drawn from a study of blood T cells in healthy people across ages. The study, taken as a whole, reports: Naive T cell percentage by flow cytometry tracked strongly with beta diversity.

With a J-beta primer mix and a sample-barcoded 5' primer, a second PCR ran roughly 6 to 11 cycles. A 12-random-nucleotide template-switch adaptor tagged each cDNA molecule. One entry per CDR3 protein, called by TCRdb with MiXCR from the 5' RACE reads. This sample has about 640,000 distinct CDR3 sequences, with 58% found just once. The CDR3 consists of 15 residues. Trimming removed 5 bases at V and 2 bases at J, with 15 bases between. Germline CDR1 and CDR2: SGHRS and YFSETQ. Drawing of peripheral blood yielded 7.5 to 10 milliliters from each donor. Of note for this clonotype: Its antigen is as yet unknown.

The TCR was taken from a man aged 60 to 69 in good health. Material for sequencing was blood. This chain uses TRBV5-1 with TRBJ2-3; no clear D. CDR3 protein: CASSPTLPSTDTQYF. CDR3 coding DNA: TGCGCCAGCAGTCCTACACTGCCATCCACAGATACGCAGTATTTT.